This T cell receptor beta chain was sequenced in a study of CD8 T cells in Susac syndrome. The J segment lost 5 bases and the V segment lost 6 bases, leaving 10 bases of the junction unmatched. Germline loops: CDR1 SGHRS, CDR2 YFSETQ. The CDR3 is 14 residues long. Random hexamers were used to reverse transcribe the RNA input (roughly 0.5 to 1 ug). One entry per CDR3 protein, called by TCRdb with MiXCR from the immunoSEQ multiplex PCR reads. This table holds 150,000 to 200,000 distinct CDR3 sequences, approximately 95% found once. This chain joins TRBV5-1 and TRBJ2-5, with 7 bases identical to TRBD1. The clonotype was recovered from a human donor in good health. Sequencing was carried out using CD4+ T cells from PBMCs. CDR3 amino acids: CASTPQTGKETQYF. CDR3 sequence (DNA): TGCGCCAGCACACCACAGACAGGGAAGGAGACCCAGTACTTC.